The 21 T cell receptor beta chains in this list originate from one sample, sequenced in a study of vaccination and CD4 T cells after COVID-19. The Oncomine TCR Beta short-read assay was applied to DNA of cultured CD4+ T cells. TCRdb reprocessed the PCR reads with MiXCR, giving one entry per CDR3 protein. The repertoire holds over 9,500 distinct CDR3 sequences, less than 35% seen once, with more than 20% in the top ten. These receptors lack a known antigen. Treatment denoted: 10-day PBMC culture with coronavirus spike peptide pools or control peptides (ViraFEST assay). The sample taken for sequencing was cultured CD4+ T cells from blood. Source of these receptors: a human donor with COVID-19.

This chain joins TRBV7-9 and TRBJ2-7; a possible D gene is TRBD2 (7 bases). Trimming removed 0 bases at V and 1 base at J, with 16 bases between. The CDR3 extends over 17 amino acids. The germline V gene encodes CDR1 SEHNR and CDR2 FQNEAQ (reference sequence). The CDR3 reads CASSLAVTAGQSYEQYF. DNA of the CDR3: TGTGCCAGCAGCTTAGCAGTTACAGCGGGACAATCCTACGAGCAGTACTTC.

The table lists this clonotype with a few counts. The V and J genes are TRBV11-3 and TRBJ1-1; D is uncertain. There are 15 residues in the CDR3. Trimming pared 5 bases from V and 8 bases from J, leaving 21 bases between. Germline V lookup: CDR1 SGHNT, CDR2 YENEEA. This CDR3 reads CASSTAVHWGTEAFF. CDR3 DNA: TGTGCCAGCAGCACGGCGGTGCACTGGGGAACAGAAGCTTTCTTT.

This clonotype was counted a few times. The chain recombines TRBV6-1 with TRBJ2-4; D is perhaps TRBD2 (7 bases). Germline assignment: CDR1 MNHNS and CDR2 SASEGT. This CDR3 is 14 amino acids long. V gave up 6 bases and J gave up 8 bases, with 17 bases separating them. The CDR3 is CASRTGGGADIQYF. The CDR3 bases are TGTGCCAGCAGGACCGGCGGGGGCGCAGACATTCAGTACTTC.

The table lists this clonotype with a few counts. The chain uses TRBV27 and TRBJ2-7; TRBD1 aligns across 7 bases. Germline V gives CDR1 MNHEY, CDR2 SMNVEV (reference sequence). After removal of 5 bases from V and 0 bases from J, the junction contained 7 bases not matched to a gene. The CDR3 contains 15 residues. CDR3 sequence: CASSRPGDSSYEQYF. DNA for the CDR3: TGTGCCAGCAGTCGCCCCGGGGACAGCTCCTACGAGCAGTACTTC.

The V call is TRBV5-3, the J call TRBJ2-7, with D possibly being TRBD1 (5 bases). TRBV5-3 is treated as an ORF (open reading frame) with a function not yet certain. V lost 0 bases, J lost 5 bases, and 9 bases lay in between. The CDR3 consists of 13 residues. CDR3 DNA: TGTGCCAGAAGCTTGGGACAGTTCAACGAGCAGTACTTC. Its translation is CARSLGQFNEQYF.

This clonotype appeared a single time. The rearrangement uses TRBV5-4 and TRBJ2-2; tentatively, D is TRBD1 (6 bases). Per germline, CDR1 SGHNT and CDR2 YYREEE (reference sequence). V was pared by 0 bases and J by 0 bases, with 9 bases between. The CDR3 extends over 16 amino acids. The CDR3 loop reads CASSLGGTTNTGELFF. In DNA form, the CDR3 reads TGTGCCAGCAGCTTGGGTGGGACAACGAACACCGGGGAGCTGTTTTTT.

This clonotype has more than one count but fewer than ten. The chain carries TRBV10-3 and TRBJ2-3, with D possibly being TRBD1 or TRBD2 (6 bases each). This CDR3 comprises 15 residues. Germline CDR1 ENHRY, CDR2 SYGVKD. The V end lost 5 bases, the J end lost 4 bases, and 16 bases lay between the germline ends. CDR3 region: CAISLSSGGPDTQYF. As DNA, the CDR3 is TGTGCCATCAGTCTCAGTAGTGGGGGGCCAGATACGCAGTATTTT.

This clonotype has just a few counts. This sequence joins TRBV29-1 and TRBJ1-2; 7 bases align to TRBD1. The CDR3 spans 13 residues. The ends lost 3 bases at V and 4 bases at J; junction bases unmatched: 5. Germline assignment: CDR1 SQVTM and CDR2 ANQGSEA. The chain's CDR3 is CSVETGSGYGYTF. In DNA, the CDR3 is TGCAGCGTTGAGACAGGGTCTGGCTATGGCTACACCTTC.

The V call is TRBV6-5, the J call TRBJ1-1; D unresolved. The CDR3 totals 13 residues. V was cut by 4 bases and J by 5 bases, with 11 bases left in between. Germline V lookup: CDR1 MNHEY, CDR2 SVGAGI. The CDR3 nucleotides read TGTGCCAGCAGTTTGTCGGGGTTAACTGAAGCTTTCTTT. This codes for CASSLSGLTEAFF.

This clonotype was counted a single time. The chain carries TRBV7-9 and TRBJ2-1; tentatively, D is TRBD1 (6 bases). This CDR3 spans 13 amino acids. Germline-derived CDR1 and CDR2 are SEHNR and FQNEAQ (reference sequence). With 5 bases removed from V and 7 bases from J, the gap between germline ends came to 12 bases. The CDR3 sequence: CASSTLRGNEQFF. The CDR3 bases are TGTGCCAGCAGCACGCTCAGGGGTAATGAGCAGTTCTTC.

This clonotype came up once. This chain connects TRBV7-2 to TRBJ2-1; D remains ambiguous. V lost 7 bases and J 0 bases, leaving 7 bases between the germline ends. The CDR3 covers 13 residues. Germline lookup yields CDR1 SGHTA and CDR2 FQGNSA. In nucleotides, the CDR3 is TGTGCCAGCACGTCAAGCTCCTACAATGAGCAGTTCTTC. It yields the protein CASTSSSYNEQFF.

V usage is TRBV27 and J usage is TRBJ1-6; D possibly corresponds to TRBD1 (5 bases). The CDR3 extends over 15 amino acids. V lost 1 base and J 6 bases, leaving 10 bases between the germline ends. CDR1 and CDR2 from the germline V gene are MNHEY and SMNVEV (reference sequence). The CDR3: CASSLFRAGNSPLHF. The CDR3 DNA sequence: TGTGCCAGCAGTTTATTCAGGGCCGGTAATTCACCCCTCCACTTT.

This clonotype was picked up a small number of times. The chain links TRBV5-4 to TRBJ2-5; D might be TRBD1 or TRBD2, each matching 5 bases. CDR1 is SGHNT and CDR2 is YYREEE in the germline V gene (reference sequence). The CDR3 contains 15 residues. V dropped 2 bases and J dropped 2 bases, with 13 bases sitting between them. The DNA of the CDR3 is TGTGCCAGCAGCTTCCGGACAACGGGACAAGAGACCCAGTACTTC. Encoded protein: CASSFRTTGQETQYF.

The CDR3 loop reads CASSLAPPSSGVKSTDTQYF. The CDR3 DNA sequence: TGTGCCAGCAGCTTAGCACCCCCGAGTAGCGGGGTAAAAAGCACAGATACGCAGTATTTT. V and J are TRBV7-6 and TRBJ2-3; 8 bases are a match to TRBD2. Germline values: CDR1 SGHVS, CDR2 FNYEAQ. Trimming removed 0 bases from V and 0 bases from J; junction bases left unmatched: 14. The CDR3 is 20 amino acids.

The rearrangement joins TRBV5-1 to TRBJ2-5; D unresolved. Between the trimmed V and J ends, which lost 0 bases and 2 bases, there was a span of 8 bases. The germline gives CDR1 SGHRS, CDR2 YFSETQ. The CDR3 length is 14 residues. This CDR3 reads CASSLGANQETQYF. CDR3 nucleotides: TGCGCCAGCAGCTTGGGAGCAAATCAAGAGACCCAGTACTTC.

In its sample, this clonotype was seen a few times. The chain joins TRBV6-1 to TRBJ1-1; D might be TRBD1 (6 bases). Germline V gene data show CDR1 as MNHNS and CDR2 as SASEGT. Trimming cost V 6 bases and J 4 bases, with 18 bases left between them. This CDR3 region has 15 residues. CDR3 protein: CASSPQGGGVTEAFF. The CDR3 region has the DNA TGTGCCAGCAGCCCGCAGGGAGGGGGAGTCACTGAAGCTTTCTTT.

J is TRBJ1-6 and V is TRBV6-1; possible D gene TRBD1, 6 bases. The CDR3 extends over 15 amino acids. The V and J ends lost 8 bases and 5 bases respectively, with 16 bases between them. The V gene's germline CDR1 is MNHNS and CDR2 SASEGT. This chain's CDR3 is CASVVQGVNNSPLHF. The CDR3 region has the DNA TGTGCCAGCGTGGTACAGGGAGTTAATAATTCACCCCTCCACTTT.

V usage is TRBV9 and J usage is TRBJ2-1, with a possible D match to TRBD2 (7 bases). Germline V gives CDR1 SGDLS, CDR2 YYNGEE. Trimming took off 0 bases at V and 9 bases at J, with 22 bases between the two ends. The CDR3 loop spans 17 amino acids. CDR3 DNA: TGTGCCAGCAGCGTAGTGGGGGGGCTGGGTCCGCAAACTGAGCAGTTCTTC. Protein product: CASSVVGGLGPQTEQFF.

The gene calls are TRBV7-9 and TRBJ2-3; TRBD2 matches at 9 bases. This CDR3 is 14 amino acids long. Germline V gene data show CDR1 as SEHNR and CDR2 as FQNEAQ (reference sequence). Losses at the gene ends were 5 bases for V and 4 bases for J; bases not matched to a gene: 4. CDR3 amino acids: CASSPGLASDTQYF. CDR3 in DNA: TGTGCCAGCAGCCCGGGACTAGCTTCAGATACGCAGTATTTT.

The V gene is TRBV6-5, the J gene TRBJ1-1; D is undetermined. The CDR3 consists of 13 residues. Trimming cost V 4 bases and J 6 bases, with 12 bases left between them. The germline CDR1 and CDR2 sequences are MNHEY and SVGAGI. CDR3 region: CASSFSGRPEAFF. In DNA form, the CDR3 reads TGTGCCAGCAGTTTCTCGGGGAGGCCTGAAGCTTTCTTT.

The chain has TRBV12-3 or TRBV12-4 and TRBJ1-5; D is unresolved. This CDR3 spans 12 amino acids. V lost 3 bases and J 4 bases, leaving 4 bases between the germline ends. CDR3 nucleotides: TGTGCCAGCAGTTTCGGTAATCAGCCCCAGCATTTT. Its translation is CASSFGNQPQHF.